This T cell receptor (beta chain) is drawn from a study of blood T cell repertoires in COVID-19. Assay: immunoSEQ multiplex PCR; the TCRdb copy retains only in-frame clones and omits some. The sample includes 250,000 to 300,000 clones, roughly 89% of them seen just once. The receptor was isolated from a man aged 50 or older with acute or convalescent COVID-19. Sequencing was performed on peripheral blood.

CDR3 region: CASSSGPRNTEAFF. The CDR3 DNA is TGTGCCAGCTCTAGCGGACCCCGGAACACTGAAGCTTTCTTT. V usage is TRBV18 and J usage is TRBJ1-1; the D is unclear. CDR1 KGHSH and CDR2 LQKENI come from the germline V gene. V lost 6 bases to trimming and J lost 1 base, with 12 bases between them. The CDR3 contains 14 residues.